The clone carrying this T cell receptor beta chain was observed a handful of times. Its antigen is undetermined. Produced via immunoSEQ multiplex PCR; TCRdb's table is partial and in-frame only. This sample has around 300,000 clones, with around 89% found just once. The data belong to a study of Ad26.COV2.S vaccination and SARS-CoV-2 variants. Treatment in this sample: 19 received Ad26.COV2.S at low or high dose, single or two shots; about 5 received placebo; per-sample allocation not given. At day 63 after the first vaccine or placebo injection, samples were drawn. V shed 2 bases and J shed 0 bases, with 8 bases lying between them. Per the germline V gene, CDR1 is MNHEY and CDR2 is SVGEGT. This CDR3 is 15 amino acids long. Overall study results and limits: Post-vaccination spike-specific CD8+ and CD4+ T cell responses reportedly had substantial breadth.

Specimen: peripheral blood, collected in a trial of Ad26.COV2.S vaccine versus placebo. The TCR originated in a person aged 18 to 65 who received the Ad26.COV2.S COVID-19 vaccine or a placebo. V usage is TRBV6-2 or TRBV6-3 and J usage is TRBJ1-5; unclear D gene. The CDR3 DNA is TGTGCCAGCAGTTACCCACAGCTTAGCAATCAGCCCCAGCATTTT. Amino acid sequence: CASSYPQLSNQPQHF.